One sample yielded the 14 T cell receptor beta chains listed below, sequenced in a study of blood T cell repertoires in COVID-19. Profiling relied on immunoSEQ multiplex PCR, and the TCRdb table lists in-frame clones only, not all of them. The sample has 200,000 to 250,000 clones, under 90% seen once. Input material: peripheral blood. The receptors originated from an elderly woman with active or convalescent COVID-19.

V and J are TRBV11-3 and TRBJ2-5; 7 bases agree with TRBD2. After removal of 5 bases from V and 3 bases from J, the junction contained 9 bases not matched to a gene. Germline CDR1 is SGHNT and CDR2 is YENEEA. There are 15 residues in the CDR3. The CDR3 loop is CASSHSLSGKETQYF. CDR3 in DNA: TGTGCCAGCAGCCACTCATTGAGCGGGAAAGAGACCCAGTACTTC.

The rearrangement joins TRBV18 to TRBJ1-6, with 8 bases lining up with TRBD1. With 6 bases clipped from V and 6 bases from J, the junction kept 13 bases outside the gene matches. Germline assignment: CDR1 KGHSH and CDR2 LQKENI. The CDR3 sequence is 17 residues long. CDR3 residues: CASSGGSTGGSNSPLHF. The CDR3 nucleotides are TGTGCCAGCTCCGGGGGGTCAACAGGGGGTTCTAATTCACCCCTCCACTTT.

This sequence joins TRBV27 and TRBJ1-1, with 7 bases aligning to TRBD1. Germline CDR1 reads MNHEY; CDR2 reads SMNVEV (reference sequence). The CDR3 is made up of 14 amino acids. V dropped 2 bases and J dropped 0; count of bases not matched to a gene: 0. In nucleotides, the CDR3 is TGTGCCAGCAGTTTACAGGGGGTGAACACTGAAGCTTTCTTT. It is translated as CASSLQGVNTEAFF.

This clone has a handful of counts. The chain has TRBV5-4 and TRBJ2-7; possibly TRBD1 for D (6 bases). Deletions cut 0 bases from V and 3 bases from J, with 7 bases between. From germline, CDR1 is SGHNT and CDR2 YYREEE (reference sequence). This CDR3 has 13 residues. CDR3 DNA sequence: TGTGCCAGCAGCTTGGTACAGGGCTACGAGCAGTACTTC. Translated: CASSLVQGYEQYF.

This chain uses TRBV3-1 (or the pseudogene TRBV3-2) with TRBJ2-1; 13 bases match TRBD2. This CDR3 has 14 amino acids. With V trimmed by 8 bases and J by 4 bases, 2 bases remained unmatched. Germline V gene sequence: CDR1 LGHDT, CDR2 YNNKEL (reference sequence). CDR3: CASRTSGSYNEQFF. The CDR3 DNA reads as TGTGCCAGCCGGACTAGCGGGAGTTACAATGAGCAGTTCTTC.

The chain carries TRBV23-1 and TRBJ2-7, with D maybe TRBD1 (6 bases). TRBV23-1 is flagged as an ORF with uncertain function. Trimming removed 2 bases at V and 2 bases at J, with 10 bases between. The CDR3 sequence is 14 residues long. CDR3 region: CASSQIRDTYEQYF. In nucleotides, the CDR3 is TGCGCCAGCAGTCAAATCCGGGACACCTACGAGCAGTACTTC.

V gene TRBV7-6 combines with J gene TRBJ1-5; 10 bases line up with TRBD1. This CDR3 spans 17 amino acids. V shed 1 base and J 4 bases; nucleotides not matched to a gene: 7. Per germline, CDR1 SGHVS and CDR2 FNYEAQ. CDR3 bases: TGTGCCAGCAGCTTAGGCCCCCGGACAGGGGGAAATCAGCCCCAGCATTTT. Encoded protein: CASSLGPRTGGNQPQHF.

This clone was observed a single time. This chain joins TRBV28 and TRBJ2-7; D is ambiguous. The CDR3 is 12 residues long. Germline V gene lookup returns CDR1 MDHEN and CDR2 SYDVKM. V lost 6 bases to trimming and J lost 4 bases, with 10 bases between them. CDR3: CASSHLSYEQYF. For the CDR3, the DNA is TGTGCCAGCAGCCACCTATCATACGAGCAGTACTTC.

This sequence joins TRBV10-2 and TRBJ1-2; D gene uncertain. This CDR3 spans 13 amino acids. V lost 3 bases to trimming and J lost 6 bases, with 11 bases between them. Per germline, CDR1 WSHSY and CDR2 SAAADI. In nucleotides, the CDR3 is TGCGCCAGCAGTGACCCTCTCTCTAATGGCTACACCTTC. Translation gives CASSDPLSNGYTF.

The gene calls are TRBV25-1 and TRBJ2-1, with TRBD2 identical over 7 bases. The V gene's germline CDR1 is MGHDK and CDR2 SYGVNS. CDR3 length: 15 residues. With V trimmed by 3 bases and J by 5 bases, 7 bases remained unmatched. Here the CDR3 DNA reads TGTGCCAGCAGTGATGCGGGACTACTTCACAATGAGCAGTTCTTC. Residues: CASSDAGLLHNEQFF.

The CDR3 bases are TGTGCCAGCAGCTTAGCGCAGGGTTCCTACAATGAGCAGTTCTTC. Protein sequence: CASSLAQGSYNEQFF. This chain links TRBV11-2 with TRBJ2-1, with D perhaps TRBD1 (5 bases). Germline V gene sequence: CDR1 SGHAT, CDR2 FQNNGV. V was shortened by 1 base and J by 1 base, with 8 bases between the two germline ends. The CDR3 runs to 15 residues.

The sample holds one count of this clone. This sequence joins TRBV7-9 and TRBJ1-1; tentatively, D is TRBD1 (5 bases). Germline CDR1 and CDR2: SEHNR and FQNEAQ (reference sequence). This CDR3 has 14 amino acids. V lost 5 bases to trimming and J lost 1 base, with 11 bases between them. This CDR3 is CASSRSGGNTEAFF. For the CDR3, the DNA is TGTGCCAGCAGCCGCTCGGGGGGGAACACTGAAGCTTTCTTT.

This clone showed up just once. The CDR3 nucleotides are TGTGCCAGTGGGGAACGAGGACAGGGTAGTTCACCCCTCCACTTT. Translation gives CASGERGQGSSPLHF. V and J are TRBV19 and TRBJ1-6, with 8 bases lining up with TRBD1. The V gene's germline CDR1 is LNHDA and CDR2 SQIVND (reference sequence). CDR3 size: 15 residues. V was pared by 8 bases and J by 9 bases, with 12 bases of the junction left unmatched.

This rearrangement joins TRBV7-9 to TRBJ2-1, with TRBD2 as a possible D gene (6 bases). The V gene lost 2 bases and the J gene lost 9 bases, with 14 bases spanning the gap. This CDR3 region has 14 residues. CDR1 and CDR2 (germline): SEHNR, FQNEAQ (reference sequence). The CDR3 protein is CASSLRGEGSEQFF. The CDR3 DNA sequence: TGTGCCAGCAGCTTACGCGGGGAAGGGAGTGAGCAGTTCTTC.